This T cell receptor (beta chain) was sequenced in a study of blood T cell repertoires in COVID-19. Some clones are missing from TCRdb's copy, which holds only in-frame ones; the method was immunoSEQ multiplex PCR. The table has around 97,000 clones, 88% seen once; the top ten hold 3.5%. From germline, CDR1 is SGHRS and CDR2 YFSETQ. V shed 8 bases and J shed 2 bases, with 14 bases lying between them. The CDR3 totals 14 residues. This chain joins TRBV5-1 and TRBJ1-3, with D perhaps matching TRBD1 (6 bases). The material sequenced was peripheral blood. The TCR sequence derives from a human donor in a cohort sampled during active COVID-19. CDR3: CASTTGNAGNTIYF. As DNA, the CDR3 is TGCGCCAGTACTACAGGGAACGCTGGAAACACCATATATTTT.